The present T cell receptor (beta chain) was sequenced within a study of neoadjuvant anti-PD-1 for oral cavity cancer. The overall study: Patients without progression got a fourth dose around day 43.

Six replicates per PBMC sample, mostly from 450 to 600 ng of genomic DNA. Measured with immunoSEQ multiplex PCR; TCRdb has only the in-frame clones, and not every one. The sample consists of about 14,000 clones, more than 65% of them appearing once. This CDR3 region has 15 residues. Germline assignment: CDR1 ENHRY and CDR2 SYGVKD. Germline trimming cut 3 bases from V and 5 bases from J; bases unmatched to any gene: 6. The starting material was PBMCs, obtained before nivolumab (anti-PD-1) treatment. The chain combines TRBV10-3 with TRBJ2-5, with TRBD2 matching 10 bases. The TCR comes from a person between 40 and 80 years old with oral cavity squamous cell carcinoma. The CDR3 here is CAISDPSGRAETQYF. The CDR3 DNA reads as TGTGCCATCAGTGACCCTAGCGGGAGAGCGGAGACCCAGTACTTC.